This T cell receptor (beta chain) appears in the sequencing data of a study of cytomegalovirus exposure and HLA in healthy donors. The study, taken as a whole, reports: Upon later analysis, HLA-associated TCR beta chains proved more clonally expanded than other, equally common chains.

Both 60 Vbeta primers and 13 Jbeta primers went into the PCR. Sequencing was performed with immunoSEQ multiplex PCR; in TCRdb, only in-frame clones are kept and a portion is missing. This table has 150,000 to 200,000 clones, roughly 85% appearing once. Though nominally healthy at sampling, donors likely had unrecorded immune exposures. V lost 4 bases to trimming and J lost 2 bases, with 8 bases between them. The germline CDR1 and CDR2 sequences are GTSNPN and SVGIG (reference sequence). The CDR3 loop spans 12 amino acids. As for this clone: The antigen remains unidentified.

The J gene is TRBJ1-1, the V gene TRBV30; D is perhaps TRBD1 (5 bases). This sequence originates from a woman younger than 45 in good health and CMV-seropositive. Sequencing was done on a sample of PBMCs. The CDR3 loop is CAWIRANTEAFF. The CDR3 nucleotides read TGTGCCTGGATCAGGGCAAACACTGAAGCTTTCTTT.